Listed below are T cell receptor beta chains from one sample, sequenced in a study of shared clonotypes between healthy human individuals. Sequencing was performed with immunoSEQ multiplex PCR; in TCRdb, only in-frame clones are kept and a portion is missing. The table includes approximately 95,000 clones, roughly two thirds detected once. The sequencing input was memory CD8+ T cells sorted from blood. The receptors shown here come from a man aged 30 to 45 in good health. The CDR3 runs from the conserved cysteine through the conserved F or W. D genes are given only for firm matches. Not all rows give a size; the values are once, few, many and, for expanded clones, a class.

>once|TRBV9|TRBD1|TRBJ2-3
CASSSYRGSTDTQYF
TGTGCCAGCAGCTCATACAGGGGCAGCACAGATACGCAGTATTTT
>NA|TRBV19|NA|TRBJ2-7
CASSNGNYEQYF
TGTGCCAGTAGTAATGGAAACTACGAGCAGTACTTC
>once|TRBV5-4|TRBD2|TRBJ2-1
CASSDLGLAGENEQFF
TGTGCCAGCAGTGACCTTGGACTAGCGGGAGAGAATGAGCAGTTCTTC
>NA|TRBV9|NA|TRBJ1-5
CASSAPRNMDRTYSNQPQHF
TGTGCCAGCAGCGCCCCGAGAAATATGGACAGAACATATAGCAATCAGCCCCAGCATTTT
>NA|TRBV9|NA|TRBJ2-3
CASSGGMEDTQYF
TGTGCCAGCAGCGGCGGGATGGAGGATACGCAGTATTTT
>NA|TRBV6-6|NA|TRBJ1-2
CATRKTDYGYTF
TGTGCCACCCGAAAGACAGACTATGGCTACACCTTC
>NA|TRBV10-2|TRBD2|TRBJ2-3
CASSLAGGPGDTQYF
TGCGCCAGCAGCCTAGCGGGAGGGCCAGGGGATACGCAGTATTTT
>NA|TRBV7-8|TRBD1|TRBJ2-4
CASSLGGLTGLSLKNIQYF
TGTGCCAGCAGCTTAGGGGGCCTGACAGGGCTAAGCCTAAAAAACATTCAGTACTTC
>NA|TRBV4-3|NA|TRBJ1-1
CASSQELGSSGTTEGAEAFF
TGCGCCAGCAGCCAAGAACTTGGGTCGAGTGGGACCACTGAGGGCGCTGAAGCTTTCTTT
>NA|TRBV20-1|NA|TRBJ1-1
CSANRGPEAFF
TGCAGTGCTAATAGGGGCCCTGAAGCTTTCTTT
>NA|TRBV4-1|TRBD1|TRBJ1-1
CASSTGVITEAFF
TGCGCCAGCAGCACAGGGGTTATCACTGAAGCTTTCTTT
>few|TRBV6-5|TRBD2|TRBJ2-7
CASRGLAYEQYF
TGTGCCAGCAGGGGACTAGCCTACGAGCAGTACTTC
>NA|TRBV25-1|TRBD2|TRBJ2-1
CASSDVRVAGGGNEQFF
TGTGCCAGCAGTGATGTACGCGTAGCGGGAGGGGGAAATGAGCAGTTCTTC
>NA|TRBV5-4|NA|TRBJ2-7
CASSSPGVGLYEQYF
TGTGCCAGCAGCTCACCGGGAGTCGGGCTCTACGAGCAGTACTTC
>NA|TRBV18|TRBD1|TRBJ1-2
CASSPVTGGSLYGYTF
TGTGCCAGCTCACCGGTAACAGGGGGCTCGCTCTATGGCTACACCTTC
>NA|TRBV10-3|TRBD1|TRBJ2-7
CAISDRTGKRYEQYF
TGTGCCATCAGTGATAGGACAGGGAAAAGATACGAGCAGTACTTC
>once|TRBV11-2|NA|TRBJ2-2
CASSRQVLAGELFF
TGTGCCAGCAGCCGACAGGTGTTGGCCGGGGAGCTGTTTTTT
>NA|TRBV7-7|NA|TRBJ2-1
CASSQDRGEQFF
TGTGCTAGCTCGCAGGACCGAGGTGAGCAGTTCTTC
>NA|TRBV19|TRBD1|TRBJ2-6
CASSTDRAGANVLTF
TGTGCCAGTAGTACAGACAGGGCTGGGGCCAACGTCCTGACTTTC
>NA|TRBV7-9|TRBD2|TRBJ2-1
CASGSGTSVYNEQFF
TGTGCCAGTGGTAGTGGGACTAGCGTCTACAATGAGCAGTTCTTC
>NA|TRBV7-2|TRBD1|TRBJ1-1
CASSLESTGWGAFF
TGTGCCAGCAGCTTAGAGTCGACAGGGTGGGGAGCTTTCTTT
>many|TRBV7-9|TRBD1|TRBJ1-1
CASSLARTGNTEAFF
TGTGCCAGCAGCTTAGCACGGACAGGGAACACTGAAGCTTTCTTT